The subject of this entry is one TCR beta chain. The entry originates in a study of cytotoxic CD8 clonotypes in ibrutinib-treated CLL. Only in-frame clones appear in the TCRdb table, and some are missing; sequencing was by immunoSEQ multiplex PCR. Of approximately 67,000 clones listed, about 84% were seen once; the top ten hold roughly 7.1%. In germline, CDR1 is SQVTM, CDR2 ANQGSEA. The CDR3 is made up of 11 amino acids. The clonotype originates from a human donor with chronic lymphocytic leukemia. This chain joins TRBV29-1 and TRBJ2-2, with D tentatively TRBD2 (6 bases). Sequences were derived from PBMCs, sampled at disease progression, from a patient treated with ibrutinib. The CDR3 sequence: CAEGDTGELFF. DNA for the CDR3: TGCGCGGAGGGCGACACCGGGGAGCTGTTTTTT.